This T cell receptor beta chain was profiled in a study of T cell responses to AZD1222 COVID-19 vaccine. Whole-study results and caveats: Donors were largely white British and mainly female; clonal diversity was possibly underestimated. Two doses of AZD1222 preceded a rise in Spike-specific TCR breadth and depth.

This CDR3 is 15 amino acids long. The ends were cut back, 3 bases at V and 8 bases at J, with 19 bases in the middle. Germline V gene sequence: CDR1 SNHLY, CDR2 FYNNEI. Assay: immunoSEQ multiplex PCR; the TCRdb copy retains only in-frame clones and omits some. The repertoire consists of fewer than 150,000 clones, with about nine tenths occurring once and the leading ten covering more than 3%. This clone was observed at least ten times. Its antigen is currently unknown. The sample consisted of peripheral blood, taken on day 0 of AZD1222 vaccination. This TCR was sampled from an adult in good health. This rearrangement joins TRBV2 to TRBJ1-2; D gene ambiguous. CDR3 protein: CASSDREGLLRGYTF. DNA for the CDR3: TGTGCCAGCAGTGATCGGGAGGGTCTGCTTCGGGGCTACACCTTC.